One and the same sample provided the 31 T cell receptor beta chains below, sequenced in a study of blood T cell repertoires in COVID-19. The table came from immunoSEQ multiplex PCR; TCRdb's copy has only in-frame clones and leaves some out. The sample shows about 160,000 clones, about 85% of them seen only once. The specimen was peripheral blood. These receptors came from a human donor with acute or convalescent COVID-19. The donor label of this sample is uncertain.

The V gene is TRBV7-9, the J gene TRBJ1-5; TRBD1 agrees at 10 bases. Per germline, CDR1 SEHNR and CDR2 FQNEAQ (reference sequence). The CDR3 loop spans 15 amino acids. V gave up 4 bases and J gave up 7 bases; unmatched junction bases: 7. The CDR3 sequence: CASSSSGTGEQPQHF. The CDR3, as DNA: TGTGCCAGCAGCTCCTCTGGGACAGGGGAACAGCCCCAGCATTTT.

This clone appeared a single time. The rearrangement links TRBV5-4 to TRBJ2-6; no clear D. V shed 4 bases and J shed 2 bases, with 7 bases lying between them. CDR3 size: 14 residues. The germline V gene encodes CDR1 SGHNT and CDR2 YYREEE (reference sequence). The CDR3 reads CASSLYAGANVLTF. In nucleotides, the CDR3 is TGTGCCAGCAGCCTATACGCTGGGGCCAACGTCCTGACTTTC.

The CDR3 region has the DNA TGTGCCAGCAGCTTACCGGGACAGGGGGCGCAGGGCTACACCTTC. This translates into CASSLPGQGAQGYTF. The chain employs TRBV7-9 and TRBJ1-2; 12 positions agree with TRBD1. This CDR3 is built from 15 residues. The germline V gene encodes CDR1 SEHNR and CDR2 FQNEAQ (reference sequence). V gave up 2 bases and J gave up 8 bases; unmatched junction bases: 6. The whole variable domain, filled in from reference TRBV7-9 and TRBJ1-2, reads DTGVSQNPRHKITKRGQNVTFRCDPISEHNRLYWYRQTLGQGPEFLTYFQNEAQLEKSRLLSDRFSAERPKGSFSTLEIQRTEQGDSAMYLCASSLPGQGAQGYTFGSGTRLTVV.

The rearrangement uses TRBV5-5 and TRBJ1-1; 9 bases agree with TRBD1. V lost 0 bases, J lost 0 bases, and 9 bases stayed unmatched. This CDR3 comprises 18 residues. Germline V lookup: CDR1 SGHKS, CDR2 YYEKEE (reference sequence). The CDR3 nucleotides are TGTGCCAGCAGCTTGGGGCCGACAGGGGGTAATCTGAACACTGAAGCTTTCTTT. Amino acids: CASSLGPTGGNLNTEAFF.

The chain links TRBV27 to TRBJ1-1; possibly TRBD1 for D (6 bases). V was pared by 2 bases and J by 1 base, with 8 bases between. CDR1 is MNHEY and CDR2 is SMNVEV in the germline V gene (reference sequence). CDR3 size: 14 residues. CDR3: CASSLRDTNTEAFF. DNA for the CDR3: TGTGCCAGCAGTTTAAGGGACACGAACACTGAAGCTTTCTTT.

The genes are TRBV3-1 (or the pseudogene TRBV3-2) and TRBJ1-6; 8 bases line up with TRBD1. The CDR3 is 16 amino acids. After removal of 5 bases from V and 0 bases from J, the junction contained 3 bases not matched to a gene. Germline values: CDR1 LGHDT, CDR2 YNNKEL (reference sequence). DNA for the CDR3: TGTGCCAGCAGCTACGGACAGGGCTCCTATAATTCACCCCTCCACTTT. As protein: CASSYGQGSYNSPLHF.

The chain joins TRBV7-2 to TRBJ2-3, with D perhaps matching TRBD1 (6 bases). Trimming took 1 base from V and 10 from J, leaving 9 bases between them. Germline V gives CDR1 SGHTA, CDR2 FQGNSA. CDR3 length: 12 amino acids. In nucleotides, the CDR3 is TGTGCCAGCAGCTTAGACAGGGTTTCGCAGTATTTT. Translating it yields CASSLDRVSQYF.

The V and J genes are TRBV2 and TRBJ2-3, with D maybe TRBD2 (6 bases). Trimming pared 4 bases from V and 0 bases from J, leaving 14 bases between. Germline V gene data show CDR1 as SNHLY and CDR2 as FYNNEI. There are 16 residues in the CDR3. The CDR3 loop is CASSGLQAGSTDTQYF. CDR3 bases: TGTGCCAGCAGTGGGCTCCAAGCGGGTAGCACAGATACGCAGTATTTT.

The chain recombines TRBV11-2 with TRBJ1-2; D gene unclear. Between the trimmed V and J ends, which lost 0 bases and 4 bases, there was a span of 12 bases. The CDR3 loop spans 15 amino acids. Germline V CDR1 and CDR2: SGHAT, FQNNGV. CDR3 nucleotide sequence: TGTGCCAGCAGCTTAGATCGAGCAGGAGGCTATGGCTACACCTTC. It codes for CASSLDRAGGYGYTF.

This chain uses TRBV9 with TRBJ2-2, with 9 bases fitting TRBD1. This CDR3 is 18 amino acids long. J lost 0 bases, V lost 4 bases, and 10 bases had no gene match. The germline V gene has CDR1 SGDLS and CDR2 YYNGEE. The CDR3 here is CASSPRTGVIANTGELFF. CDR3 DNA sequence: TGTGCCAGCAGCCCCCGGACAGGGGTTATTGCGAACACCGGGGAGCTGTTTTTT.

The chain combines TRBV4-2 with TRBJ2-3; 10 bases map to TRBD2. The germline V gene has CDR1 LGHNA and CDR2 YNFKEQ. The V segment lost 2 bases and the J segment 0 bases; nucleotides outside the gene matches: 2. The CDR3 contains 16 residues. CDR3 loop: CASSQLTSGSTDTQYF. The DNA for the CDR3 is TGTGCCAGCAGCCAATTGACTAGCGGGAGCACAGATACGCAGTATTTT.

The count of this clone is one. V and J are TRBV30 and TRBJ1-2; D is undetermined. This CDR3 region has 12 residues. The germline V gene encodes CDR1 GTSNPN and CDR2 SVGIG (reference sequence). V was pared by 1 base and J by 5 bases, with 8 bases between. This chain's CDR3 is CAWSGGGYGYTF. The CDR3 DNA sequence: TGTGCCTGGAGTGGAGGAGGGTATGGCTACACCTTC.

This sequence joins TRBV29-1 and TRBJ2-7; D gene uncertain. V lost 2 bases, J lost 4 bases, and 12 bases lay in between. The CDR3 has 13 residues. Germline lookup yields CDR1 SQVTM and CDR2 ANQGSEA. CDR3 sequence reads: CSVEKGGAYEQYF. The CDR3 DNA reads as TGCAGCGTTGAAAAAGGCGGCGCGTACGAGCAGTACTTC.

The chain links TRBV28 to TRBJ1-1, with 7 nucleotides matching TRBD1. With 0 bases clipped from V and 4 bases from J, the junction kept 5 bases outside the gene matches. This CDR3 is built from 15 residues. Germline CDR1 MDHEN, CDR2 SYDVKM. CDR3 in DNA: TGTGCCAGCAGTTTATGGGGCAGGGGGAGCACTGAAGCTTTCTTT. Translated: CASSLWGRGSTEAFF. The variable domain in full, completed from reference TRBV28 and TRBJ1-1, reads DVKVTQSSRYLVKRTGEKVFLECVQDMDHENMFWYRQDPGLGLRLIYFSYDVKMKEKGDIPEGYSVSREKKERFSLILESASTNQTSMYLCASSLWGRGSTEAFFGQGTRLTVV.

The table lists this clone with a count of one. The chain couples TRBV7-6 to TRBJ2-3; a possible D gene is TRBD2 (7 bases). Trimming stripped 1 base from V and 2 bases from J, with 16 bases between. The germline V gene encodes CDR1 SGHVS and CDR2 FNYEAQ. The CDR3 is 17 amino acids. CDR3 sequence (DNA): TGTGCCAGCAGCTTAGTACCCGGCGGGGGCCCCACAGATACGCAGTATTTT. Translating gives CASSLVPGGGPTDTQYF. Complete variable domain (other parts from reference TRBV7-6 and TRBJ2-3): GAGVSQSPRYKVTKRGQDVALRCDPISGHVSLYWYRQALGQGPEFLTYFNYEAQQDKSGLPNDRFSAERPEGSISTLTIQRTEQRDSAMYRCASSLVPGGGPTDTQYFGPGTRLTVL.

The rearrangement links TRBV4-3 to TRBJ2-7; D possibly corresponds to TRBD1 (5 bases). The CDR3 covers 18 residues. CDR1 is LGHNA, CDR2 YSLEER, per germline. V dropped 0 bases and J dropped 4 bases, with 22 bases sitting between them. The CDR3 sequence is CASSQDYGQGKNRYEQYF. In DNA, the CDR3 is TGCGCCAGCAGCCAAGATTACGGGCAGGGTAAAAACCGATACGAGCAGTACTTC.

The rearrangement links TRBV29-1 to TRBJ1-1, with TRBD1 matching 9 bases. J gave up 5 bases and V 4 bases, and 8 bases lay outside the gene matches. CDR3 length: 14 residues. The germline gives CDR1 SQVTM, CDR2 ANQGSEA. CDR3: CSVGTGVRGTEAFF. The CDR3 nucleotides read TGCAGCGTTGGGACAGGGGTTCGAGGGACTGAAGCTTTCTTT. The complete variable domain, with remaining parts taken from reference TRBV29-1 and TRBJ1-1, reads SAVISQKPSRDICQRGTSLTIQCQVDSQVTMMFWYRQQPGQSLTLIATANQGSEATYESGFVIDKFPISRPNLTFSTLTVSNMSPEDSSIYLCSVGTGVRGTEAFFGQGTRLTVV.

This chain connects TRBV10-3 to TRBJ1-2; 8 bases line up with TRBD1. V trimming: 2 bases; J trimming: 7 bases; junction bases outside the gene matches: 9. CDR3 length: 15 residues. Germline V gene sequence: CDR1 ENHRY, CDR2 SYGVKD. CDR3 in DNA: TGTGCCATCAGTGAGGCGACAGGGGAGAGTGCTGGCTACACCTTC. This translates into CAISEATGESAGYTF.

V gene TRBV3-1 (or the pseudogene TRBV3-2) combines with J gene TRBJ2-1, with D unclear. The V and J ends lost 2 bases and 4 bases respectively, with 3 bases between them. CDR3 length: 12 amino acids. From germline, CDR1 is LGHDT and CDR2 YNNKEL (reference sequence). The CDR3 nucleotides are TGTGCCAGCAGCCAAACATACAATGAGCAGTTCTTC. Translated: CASSQTYNEQFF.

This rearrangement joins TRBV3-1 (or the pseudogene TRBV3-2) to TRBJ1-2; D gene ambiguous. This CDR3 is 14 amino acids long. Germline V gene sequence: CDR1 LGHDT, CDR2 YNNKEL (reference sequence). V shed 5 bases and J shed 4 bases, with 14 bases lying between them. The CDR3: CASSSLEVTYGYTF. The CDR3 DNA follows: TGTGCCAGCAGCTCGTTAGAGGTGACCTATGGCTACACCTTC.

This rearrangement joins TRBV9 to TRBJ2-1; maybe TRBD1 (5 bases). V shed 4 bases and J shed 4 bases, with 15 bases lying between them. This CDR3 has 15 residues. Germline values: CDR1 SGDLS, CDR2 YYNGEE. The CDR3 here is CASSPRQPEYNEQFF. CDR3 nucleotides: TGTGCCAGCAGCCCCCGACAGCCTGAGTACAATGAGCAGTTCTTC.

The CDR3 region has the DNA TGTGCCAGTCGGGACAGCCTGAACACTGAAGCTTTCTTT. Protein: CASRDSLNTEAFF. The genes are TRBV6-4 and TRBJ1-1, with 7 bases that match TRBD1. Germline CDR1 reads MRHNA; CDR2 reads SNTAGT. With 9 bases clipped from V and 0 bases from J, the junction kept 4 bases outside the gene matches. The CDR3 consists of 13 residues.

The chain links TRBV28 to TRBJ1-2; D possibly corresponds to TRBD1 (5 bases). This CDR3 is 14 amino acids long. Germline CDR1 and CDR2: MDHEN and SYDVKM. V gave up 5 bases and J gave up 5 bases, with 15 bases separating them. The CDR3 DNA follows: TGTGCCAGCAGTCCCGTACCTCGGGGGTATGGCTACACCTTC. Its protein is CASSPVPRGYGYTF.

The chain is built from TRBV11-2 and TRBJ1-6; 7 nucleotides align to TRBD1. Germline values: CDR1 SGHAT, CDR2 FQNNGV. Trimming took 11 bases from V and 5 from J; bases not matched to a gene: 6. The CDR3 is 13 amino acids. CDR3 bases: TGTGCCGGCGGGACAGATCATAATTCACCCCTCCACTTT. Protein: CAGGTDHNSPLHF.

V and J are TRBV10-3 and TRBJ1-1; D possibly corresponds to TRBD1 (6 bases). The CDR3 length is 14 residues. CDR1 ENHRY and CDR2 SYGVKD come from the germline V gene. Trimming pared 10 bases from V and 1 base from J, leaving 16 bases between. In DNA form, the CDR3 reads TGTGCCACCGTTCGCGGGGGGGCGAACACTGAAGCTTTCTTT. It specifies CATVRGGANTEAFF.

J is TRBJ1-3 and V is TRBV18; 9 bases are a match to TRBD1. Germline V gives CDR1 KGHSH, CDR2 LQKENI. The trim removed 2 bases at V and 4 bases at J, leaving 6 bases unmatched. The CDR3 is 16 amino acids. The CDR3 reads CASSPFDRGDGNTIYF. The CDR3 region has the DNA TGTGCCAGCTCACCATTCGACAGGGGGGACGGAAACACCATATATTTT.

The CDR3 DNA follows: TGCGCCAGCAGCCAAGATGTCCAGACAGCCTATGGCTACACCTTC. This translates into CASSQDVQTAYGYTF. The chain carries TRBV4-3 and TRBJ1-2; the D gene is possibly TRBD1 (5 bases). Between the trimmed V and J ends, which lost 0 bases and 4 bases, there was a span of 12 bases. The germline CDR1 and CDR2 sequences are LGHNA and YSLEER. The CDR3 covers 15 residues.

This chain connects TRBV2 to TRBJ2-3, with D perhaps matching TRBD2 (6 bases). This CDR3 region has 18 residues. V shed 6 bases and J shed 5 bases, with 27 bases lying between them. From germline, CDR1 is SNHLY and CDR2 FYNNEI. The chain's CDR3 is CASRVGDQRAQLLDTQYF. CDR3 bases: TGTGCCAGCAGGGTAGGAGACCAGCGGGCCCAATTATTAGATACGCAGTATTTT.

This clone has just a few counts. CDR3 DNA: TGTGCCAGCAGCCGGAGGGAGACCCAGTACTTC. Translating it yields CASSRRETQYF. This chain uses TRBV3-1 (or the pseudogene TRBV3-2) with TRBJ2-5, with D tentatively TRBD2 (5 bases). CDR3 length: 11 residues. V lost 4 bases and J 5 bases, leaving 5 bases between the germline ends. The germline gives CDR1 LGHDT, CDR2 YNNKEL (reference sequence).

This sequence joins TRBV2 and TRBJ1-3; 7 bases map to TRBD1. V lost 5 bases and J lost 0; bases outside the gene matches: 10. Germline CDR1 and CDR2: SNHLY and FYNNEI. The CDR3 is made up of 17 amino acids. CDR3 residues: CASSFVRTGGSGNTIYF. The CDR3 bases are TGTGCCAGCAGTTTCGTCAGGACAGGAGGCTCTGGAAACACCATATATTTT.

The V call is TRBV30, the J call TRBJ2-1, with TRBD2 identical over 8 bases. CDR3 size: 13 residues. Germline CDR1 and CDR2: GTSNPN and SVGIG (reference sequence). Unmatched junction bases numbered 5, after V lost 0 bases and J lost 10 bases. The CDR3 DNA is TGTGCCTGGAGTGTTGTTAGCGGGGAAGAGCAGTTCTTC. Protein sequence: CAWSVVSGEEQFF.